This T cell receptor (beta chain) was sequenced during a study of T cells in Graves' hyperthyroidism and ophthalmopathy. Germline assignment: CDR1 GTSNPN and CDR2 SVGIG (reference sequence). The CDR3 length is 13 residues. The V end lost 1 base, the J end lost 2 bases, and 9 bases lay between the germline ends. Notes on the study in general: Blood also carried most thyroid clonotypes expanded above 0.001.

Investigators excluded patients with uncontrolled infection, other autoimmune disease, pregnancy or lactation. Diagnoses were established using clinical symptoms, serum thyroxine and TRAb, thyroid ultrasound and orbital computed tomography. This clonotype showed up just a few times. The antigen is undetermined. Authors of the study amplified TCR beta CDR3 regions from RNA transcripts. First-round RT-PCR with HTBI primers amplified the TCR CDR3 region. From the multiplex PCR reads, TCRdb called clonotypes with MiXCR, one entry per CDR3 protein. This table holds roughly 500,000 distinct CDR3 sequences, around 22% found once.

This TCR came from a woman in her twenties or thirties with Graves' ophthalmopathy. Sample: blood. The J gene is TRBJ2-7, the V gene TRBV30; TRBD1 is a possible D gene (5 bases). CDR3 sequence reads: CAWSEDIAYEQYF. CDR3 bases: TGTGCCTGGAGTGAGGACATAGCCTACGAGCAGTACTTC.